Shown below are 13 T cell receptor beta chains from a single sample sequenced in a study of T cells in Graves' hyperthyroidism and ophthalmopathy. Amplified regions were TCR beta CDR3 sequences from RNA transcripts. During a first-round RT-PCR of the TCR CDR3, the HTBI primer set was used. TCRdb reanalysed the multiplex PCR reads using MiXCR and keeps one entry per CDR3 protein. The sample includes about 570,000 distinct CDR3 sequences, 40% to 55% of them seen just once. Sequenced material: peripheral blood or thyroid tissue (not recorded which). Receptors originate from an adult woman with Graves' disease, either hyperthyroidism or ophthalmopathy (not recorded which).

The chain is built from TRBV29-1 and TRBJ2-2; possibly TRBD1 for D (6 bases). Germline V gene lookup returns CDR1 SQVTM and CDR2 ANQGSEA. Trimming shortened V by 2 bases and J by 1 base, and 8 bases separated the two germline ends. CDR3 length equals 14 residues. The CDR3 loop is CSVELGQNTGELFF. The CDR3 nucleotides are TGCAGCGTTGAACTGGGACAGAACACCGGGGAGCTGTTTTTT.

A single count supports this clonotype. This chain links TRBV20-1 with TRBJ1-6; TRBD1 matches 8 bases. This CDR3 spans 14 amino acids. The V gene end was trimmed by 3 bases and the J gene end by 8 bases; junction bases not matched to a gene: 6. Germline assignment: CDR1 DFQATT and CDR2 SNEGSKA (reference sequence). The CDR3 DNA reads TGCAGTGCTAGCAGGGGACAGGCAGATTCACCCCTCCACTTT. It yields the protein CSASRGQADSPLHF.

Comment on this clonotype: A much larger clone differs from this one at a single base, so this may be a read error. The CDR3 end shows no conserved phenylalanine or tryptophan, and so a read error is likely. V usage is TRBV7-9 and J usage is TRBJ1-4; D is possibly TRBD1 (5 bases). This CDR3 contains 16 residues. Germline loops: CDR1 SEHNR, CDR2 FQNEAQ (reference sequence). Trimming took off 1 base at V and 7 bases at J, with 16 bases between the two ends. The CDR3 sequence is CASSLDLMGEGEKLFC. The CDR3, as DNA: TGTGCCAGCAGCTTAGATCTGATGGGGGAGGGTGAAAAACTGTTTTGT.

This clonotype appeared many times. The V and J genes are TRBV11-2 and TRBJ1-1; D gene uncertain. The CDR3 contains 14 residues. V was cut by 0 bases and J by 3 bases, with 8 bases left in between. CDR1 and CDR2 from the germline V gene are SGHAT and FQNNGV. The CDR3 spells CASSLEGRYTEAFF. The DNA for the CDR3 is TGTGCCAGCAGCTTAGAAGGCCGATACACTGAAGCTTTCTTT.

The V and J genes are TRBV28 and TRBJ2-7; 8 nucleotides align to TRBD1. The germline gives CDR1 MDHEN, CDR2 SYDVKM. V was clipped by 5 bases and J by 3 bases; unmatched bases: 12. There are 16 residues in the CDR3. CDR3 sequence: CASSPEKPGQDYEQYF. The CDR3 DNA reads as TGTGCCAGCAGTCCCGAAAAACCGGGACAGGACTACGAGCAGTACTTC.

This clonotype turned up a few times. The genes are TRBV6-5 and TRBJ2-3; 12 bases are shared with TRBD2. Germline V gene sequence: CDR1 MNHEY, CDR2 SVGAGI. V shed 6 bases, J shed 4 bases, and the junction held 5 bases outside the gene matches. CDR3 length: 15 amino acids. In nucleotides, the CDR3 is TGTGCCAGCAGGGATCTAGCGGGAGGGCCAGATACGCAGTATTTT. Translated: CASRDLAGGPDTQYF.

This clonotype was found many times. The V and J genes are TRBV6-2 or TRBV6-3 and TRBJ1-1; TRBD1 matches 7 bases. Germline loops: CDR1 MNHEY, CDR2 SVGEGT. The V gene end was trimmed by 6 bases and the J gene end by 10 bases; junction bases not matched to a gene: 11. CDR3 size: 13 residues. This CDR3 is CASSRHDRARAFF. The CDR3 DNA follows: TGTGCCAGCAGCCGCCATGACAGGGCGAGAGCTTTCTTT.

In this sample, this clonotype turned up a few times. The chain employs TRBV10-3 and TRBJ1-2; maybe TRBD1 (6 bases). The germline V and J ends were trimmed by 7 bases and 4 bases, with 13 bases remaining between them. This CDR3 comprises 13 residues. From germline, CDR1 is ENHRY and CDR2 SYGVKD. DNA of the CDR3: TGTGCCATCAAGCTACAGGGTGGCTATGGCTACACCTTC. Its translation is CAIKLQGGYGYTF.

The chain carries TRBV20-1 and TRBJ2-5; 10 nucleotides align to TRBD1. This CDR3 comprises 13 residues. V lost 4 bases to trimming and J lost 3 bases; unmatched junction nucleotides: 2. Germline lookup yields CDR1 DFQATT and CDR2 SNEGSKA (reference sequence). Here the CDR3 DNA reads TGCAGTGCTACCGGGACAGGGGAAGAGACCCAGTACTTC. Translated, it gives CSATGTGEETQYF.

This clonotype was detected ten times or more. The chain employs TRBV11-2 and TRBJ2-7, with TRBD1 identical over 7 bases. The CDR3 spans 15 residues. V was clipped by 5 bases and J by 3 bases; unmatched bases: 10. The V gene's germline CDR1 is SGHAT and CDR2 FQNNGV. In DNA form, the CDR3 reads TGTGCCAGCAGCCAAGACAGGGTTAGGGGCTACGAGCAGTACTTC. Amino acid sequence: CASSQDRVRGYEQYF.

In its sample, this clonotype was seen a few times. The CDR3 DNA reads as TGCAGTGCTAGAGTTGACGGTAGCTTCGAATCACCCCGTCTGGACACTGAAGCTTTCTTT. Translated: CSARVDGSFESPRLDTEAFF. The chain combines TRBV20-1 with TRBJ1-1; D unclear. V lost 1 base to trimming and J lost 3 bases, with 30 bases between them. Germline V lookup: CDR1 DFQATT, CDR2 SNEGSKA (reference sequence). This CDR3 has 20 residues.

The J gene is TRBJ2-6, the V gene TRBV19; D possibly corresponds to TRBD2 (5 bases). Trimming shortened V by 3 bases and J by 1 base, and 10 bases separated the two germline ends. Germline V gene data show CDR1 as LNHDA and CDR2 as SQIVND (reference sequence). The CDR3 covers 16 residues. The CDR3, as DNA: TGTGCCAGTAGTATTTCCGCGGGTTCTGGGGCCAACGTCCTGACTTTC. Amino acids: CASSISAGSGANVLTF.

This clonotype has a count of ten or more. CDR3 protein: CAWSVGTPDEAFF. CDR3 sequence (DNA): TGTGCCTGGAGTGTCGGGACGCCTGATGAAGCTTTCTTT. The rearrangement joins TRBV30 to TRBJ1-1; D possibly corresponds to TRBD1 (5 bases). The CDR3 totals 13 residues. The V end lost 0 bases, the J end lost 7 bases, and 12 bases lay between the germline ends. Germline assignment: CDR1 GTSNPN and CDR2 SVGIG (reference sequence).